The sequence of this TCR beta chain was determined in a study of vaccination effects on CD4 cells after COVID-19. As to this clone: Its target is unknown.

Pools of viral peptides were used by the ViraFEST assay to expand antigen-specific CD4+ T cells ahead of sequencing. Subsequent to approximately 11 days of culture, CD4+ T cells were isolated. Each person got two doses of an mRNA SARS-CoV-2 vaccine, BNT162b2 or mRNA-1273. This CDR3 is 15 amino acids long. The trim removed 8 bases at V and 4 bases at J, leaving 6 bases unmatched. The germline V gene has CDR1 MNHEY and CDR2 SVGAGI. The protocol was immunoSEQ multiplex PCR, while the TCRdb copy is restricted to in-frame clones and leaves out a portion. The sample yields under 35,000 clones, over 55% seen once.

Sequenced here: CD4+ T cells from PBMCs cultured with HCoV-NL63 spike peptides, sampled after COVID-19 vaccination. The chain recombines TRBV6-5 with TRBJ1-4, with TRBD1 identical over 11 bases. The clonotype comes from a human donor who received a COVID-19 vaccine. This CDR3 reads CASGRTGGVNEKLFF. The DNA of the CDR3 is TGTGCCAGCGGGAGGACAGGGGGCGTTAATGAAAAACTGTTTTTT.